This T cell receptor beta chain was sequenced for a study of OX40 agonist ivuxolimab in advanced cancers. The repertoire was sequenced with immunoSEQ multiplex PCR; TCRdb's copy has only in-frame clones and lacks some. Of more than 60,000 clones in the sample, less than 90% were seen once. Study results and caveats: Clones of CD4+ and CD8+ blood T cells grew by week 6 at doses of 0.1 to 3.0 mg/kg.

Germline loops: CDR1 SGDLS, CDR2 YYNGEE. The CDR3 is 15 residues long. Germline trimming cut 7 bases from V and 7 bases from J; bases unmatched to any gene: 12. This clone was recorded a few times. The antigen is undetermined. The receptor was isolated from an adult with an advanced solid tumor such as melanoma, head and neck, liver or kidney cancer. This chain connects TRBV9 to TRBJ2-2; 8 bases agree with TRBD1. The sequencing used CD4+ or CD8+ T cells sorted from blood, collected in a trial of the OX40 agonist ivuxolimab. CDR3 sequence: CASQGGRGLSGELFF. The CDR3 DNA sequence: TGTGCCAGCCAGGGGGGCAGGGGGCTGAGCGGGGAGCTGTTTTTT. The full variable domain, in which reference TRBV9 and TRBJ2-2 provide the parts outside the CDR3, is DSGVTQTPKHLITATGQRVTLRCSPRSGDLSVYWYQQSLDQGLQFLIQYYNGEERAKGNILERFSAQQFPDLHSELNLSSLELGDSALYFCASQGGRGLSGELFFGEGSRLTVL.